This TCR beta chain was captured in a study of blood T cell repertoires in COVID-19. For the study at large: In each case, the material was cDNA or gDNA derived from T cells, B-cell-depleted T cells, or PBMCs.

CDR1 is LNHDA, CDR2 SQIVND, per germline (reference sequence). This CDR3 has 16 amino acids. V was pared by 3 bases and J by 0 bases, with 7 bases of the junction left unmatched. The method was immunoSEQ multiplex PCR; TCRdb's version includes in-frame clones alone and lacks a portion of them. Of 250,000 to 300,000 clones detected, under 95% appear once; the ten largest clones hold about 2.3%. All enrollees were roughly 18 to 100 years old and from around 25 US areas. The V call is TRBV19, the J call TRBJ1-2; TRBD1 aligns across 7 bases. The sequenced sample was PBMCs or T cells enriched from blood (not recorded which). The receptor was derived from a woman aged 35 to 49 with acute COVID-19. The CDR3 DNA reads as TGTGCCAGTAGTATTTTGGGGACAGCCACTAACTATGGCTACACCTTC. It encodes CASSILGTATNYGYTF.